These 8 T cell receptor beta chains share one sample of origin, sequenced in a study of blood T cell repertoires in COVID-19. The data were produced by immunoSEQ multiplex PCR, yet TCRdb's version contains in-frame clones alone and is incomplete. The sample shows 70,000 or so clones, roughly 80% of them seen only once. The specimen sequenced was peripheral blood. These receptors were collected from a woman aged 80 or older with acute or convalescent COVID-19.

The rearrangement joins TRBV7-9 to TRBJ2-3, with 10 bases lining up with TRBD2. Germline-derived CDR1 and CDR2 are SEHNR and FQNEAQ (reference sequence). The CDR3 sequence is 15 residues long. After removal of 5 bases from V and 4 bases from J, the junction contained 6 bases not matched to a gene. DNA for the CDR3: TGTGCCAGCAGCCCGCTAGCGGGGGCCGCAGATACGCAGTATTTT. This gives the protein CASSPLAGAADTQYF.

For the CDR3, the DNA is TGTGCCAGTAGTATTGGGATAGCGGGGGGAAGAGATACGCAGTATTTT. This codes for CASSIGIAGGRDTQYF. This chain uses TRBV19 with TRBJ2-3, with TRBD2 matching 10 bases. V lost 3 bases to trimming and J lost 5 bases; unmatched junction nucleotides: 8. Germline V lookup: CDR1 LNHDA, CDR2 SQIVND (reference sequence). The CDR3 extends over 16 amino acids.

CDR3 sequence (DNA): TGCGCCAGCAGCTTGGATTTGGGGCCGGATGGCTACACCTTC. Protein product: CASSLDLGPDGYTF. The rearrangement links TRBV5-1 to TRBJ1-2, with a tentative D call TRBD1 (5 bases). The CDR3 has 14 amino acids. Trimming left V 0 bases short and J 6 bases short, with 12 bases between. Germline V gene lookup returns CDR1 SGHRS and CDR2 YFSETQ.

The V call is TRBV11-2, the J call TRBJ1-3; TRBD1 aligns across 8 bases. Per the germline V gene, CDR1 is SGHAT and CDR2 is FQNNGV. The CDR3 covers 16 residues. The J segment lost 4 bases and the V segment lost 5 bases, leaving 10 bases of the junction unmatched. For the CDR3, the DNA is TGTGCCAGCAGCACCCAGCCGTCAGGGGGCGGAAACACCATATATTTT. Amino acids: CASSTQPSGGGNTIYF.

J is TRBJ2-1 and V is TRBV2; D call uncertain. Germline CDR1 SNHLY, CDR2 FYNNEI. This CDR3 contains 15 residues. Trimming removed 5 bases from V and 0 bases from J, with 11 bases in between. CDR3 bases: TGTGCCAGCAGTCCGACTCCTAACTCCTACAATGAGCAGTTCTTC. This encodes CASSPTPNSYNEQFF.

This rearrangement joins TRBV6-1 to TRBJ2-1, with TRBD1 identical over 9 bases. The CDR3 is 15 residues long. Looked up from germline, CDR1 is MNHNS and CDR2 is SASEGT. Trimming at V came to 3 bases and at J to 4 bases, leaving 4 bases not matched to a gene. CDR3 DNA sequence: TGTGCCAGCAGTGAGGACAGGGGAACTTACAATGAGCAGTTCTTC. Translating it yields CASSEDRGTYNEQFF.

The chain links TRBV6-5 to TRBJ1-1, with D hard to call. This CDR3 is built from 14 residues. Deletions cut 4 bases from V and 5 bases from J, with 14 bases between. Germline CDR1 MNHEY, CDR2 SVGAGI. CDR3 DNA sequence: TGTGCCAGCAGTTCGCGATTGGAGGGAACTGAAGCTTTCTTT. Translating gives CASSSRLEGTEAFF.

The chain is built from TRBV3-1 (or the pseudogene TRBV3-2) and TRBJ1-3; no definite D call. CDR3 size: 16 residues. Trimming shortened V by 4 bases and J by 4 bases, and 17 bases separated the two germline ends. In germline, CDR1 is LGHDT, CDR2 YNNKEL (reference sequence). In DNA, the CDR3 is TGTGCCAGCAGCCCTTTTCGCTCGGGGAGAGGAAACACCATATATTTT. Protein sequence: CASSPFRSGRGNTIYF.